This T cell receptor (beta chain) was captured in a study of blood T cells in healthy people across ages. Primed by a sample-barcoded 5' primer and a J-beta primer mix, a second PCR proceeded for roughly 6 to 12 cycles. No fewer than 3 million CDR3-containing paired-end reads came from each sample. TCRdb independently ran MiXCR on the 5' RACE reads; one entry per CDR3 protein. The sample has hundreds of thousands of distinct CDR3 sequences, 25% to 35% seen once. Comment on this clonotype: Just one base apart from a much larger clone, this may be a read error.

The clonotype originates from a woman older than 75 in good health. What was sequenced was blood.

In nucleotides, the CDR3 is TGTGCCAGCAGTGAAGGAGCTGGGGCCAACGTCCGGACTTTC. Translating it yields CASSEGAGANVRTF. The J gene is TRBJ2-6, the V gene TRBV6-1; D perhaps matches TRBD1 (5 bases). There are 14 residues in the CDR3. Germline CDR1 is MNHNS and CDR2 is SASEGT.